Sequencing of this T cell receptor beta chain was carried out in a study of a mutant IDH1 vaccine in newly diagnosed glioma. Turning to the study itself: Treated patients, about 60% male and 37.5% female, averaged 40.4 years of age.

On this clone: Its antigen is not identified.

Time point specified: week 47, end of study. Every single dose of the vaccine, 300 ug of mutant IDH1 20-mer peptide, came with topical imiquimod. Using immunoSEQ multiplex PCR, the repertoire was profiled, and TCRdb retains in-frame clones only, with some absent. The repertoire holds tens of thousands of clones, 65% seen once, with under 5.5% in the top ten. Trimming cost V 0 bases and J 6 bases; bases outside gene matches: 7. Germline CDR1 MGHRA, CDR2 YSYEKL. The CDR3 runs 17 residues. This specimen was peripheral blood mononuclear cells (PBMCs), taken from a glioma patient whose treatment included an IDH1 peptide vaccine. The chain carries TRBV4-1 and TRBJ1-6, with 8 bases matching TRBD1. This clonotype was sampled from a man in his forties with glioma. Some clones in this sample may be carry-over from other donors' samples. CDR3 protein: CASSQESQTGVNSPLHF. CDR3 bases: TGCGCCAGCAGCCAAGAAAGCCAGACAGGGGTTAATTCACCCCTCCACTTT.